This T cell receptor (beta chain) emerged from a study of T cells in Graves' hyperthyroidism and ophthalmopathy. TCR beta CDR3 sequences were amplified from RNA transcripts. HTBI primers were employed in a first-round RT-PCR of the TCR CDR3. Each CDR3 protein gets one entry after TCRdb re-called the multiplex PCR reads with MiXCR. The sample holds under 700,000 distinct CDR3 sequences, around 17% seen once. Based on clinical symptoms, serum thyroxine and TRAb, thyroid ultrasound and orbital computed tomography, diagnoses were reached. Whole-study results and caveats: Expanded thyroid clonotypes (above 0.001) were mostly also found in blood.

At least ten counts were recorded for this clonotype. Its target is unknown. Sequencing was done on a sample of blood. The source is a woman in her late teens or twenties with Graves' hyperthyroidism.

The CDR3 region has the DNA TGTGCCAGCAGCCAAGCCCAGGGGACGGATTCACCCCTCCACTTT. Translating gives CASSQAQGTDSPLHF. This rearrangement joins TRBV3-1 to TRBJ1-6, with a tentative D call TRBD1 (6 bases). The CDR3 sequence is 15 residues long. The germline V gene has CDR1 LGHDT and CDR2 YNNKEL (reference sequence). V lost 1 base to trimming and J lost 8 bases, with 12 bases between them.